At least ten counts were recorded for the clone carrying this T cell receptor beta chain. Its antigen is currently unknown. This CDR3 spans 14 amino acids. Germline V gene sequence: CDR1 MRHNA, CDR2 SNTAGT. Trimming stripped 0 bases from V and 7 bases from J, with 9 bases between. The sample comes from a study of CD8 T cells in ankylosing spondylitis. One entry per CDR3 protein results from TCRdb running MiXCR on the 5' RACE reads. The table records 200,000 to 300,000 distinct CDR3 sequences, 8.6% of them present only once. Points from the study as a whole: Disease-associated clones were reportedly significantly overrepresented in matched ankylosing spondylitis synovial fluid. Disease-associated clones were CD8+ and fairly uncommon in peripheral blood. A TCR beta motif of about 8 highly homologous variants seemed to mark ankylosing spondylitis blood.

This chain uses TRBV6-4 with TRBJ2-2, with TRBD1 as a possible D gene (5 bases). The receptor was derived from a male donor with ankylosing spondylitis or in good health (not recorded which). Sequenced input: blood, either unsorted or a sorted T cell fraction (not recorded which). The CDR3 is CASSDSPTGGELFF. The CDR3 DNA reads as TGTGCCAGCAGTGACTCACCAACAGGCGGGGAGCTGTTTTTT.